This T cell receptor beta chain is from a study of blood T cell repertoires in COVID-19. Per the authors' pipeline: Reference gene primers were amplified, and this amplification served to estimate nucleated cell counts. Sequenced by immunoSEQ multiplex PCR; TCRdb stores in-frame clones only, minus some. From that table come the V and J calls and clone size; the DNA was used to work out D and trimming. This table has 200,000 to 250,000 clones, more than 65% appearing once. V shed 4 bases and J 7 bases; nucleotides not matched to a gene: 10. The germline gives CDR1 SGHTA, CDR2 FQGNSA. This CDR3 contains 16 residues.

The receptor's source is a woman aged 60 to 75 with acute or convalescent COVID-19. The gene calls are TRBV7-2 and TRBJ1-6; 7 nucleotides agree with TRBD1. Sequencing used peripheral blood. This CDR3 is CASSSDSGGRNSPLHF. DNA for the CDR3: TGTGCCAGCAGCTCAGATTCAGGGGGACGGAATTCACCCCTCCACTTT.